This TCR beta chain was retrieved from a study of response to subunit inactivated influenza vaccine. This clonotype was recorded a few times. TCRdb re-derived calls from the RT-PCR reads in MiXCR, one entry per CDR3 protein. The sample contains roughly 630,000 distinct CDR3 sequences, 13% to 15% of which appear only once. Germline CDR1 KGHDR, CDR2 SFDVKD. CDR3 size: 16 residues. V was clipped by 3 bases and J by 2 bases; unmatched bases: 2. The specimen comprised PBMCs from blood, sampled less than 15 days before vaccination. The chain couples TRBV24-1 to TRBJ2-3; 12 nucleotides line up with TRBD2. The source of this sequence is a man aged 50-59 years who received an inactivated influenza vaccine. The chain's CDR3 is CATSDRTSGATDTQYF. The CDR3 coding sequence is TGTGCCACCAGTGATCGGACTAGCGGGGCCACAGATACGCAGTATTTT.